This T cell receptor (beta chain) derives from a study of T-cell reconstitution after alpha-beta-depleted transplantation in children. Per the germline V gene, CDR1 is MDHEN and CDR2 is SYDVKM. The CDR3 totals 17 residues. The trim removed 8 bases at V and 5 bases at J, leaving 16 bases unmatched. As it was prepared, the TCRbeta library received unique molecular identifiers. In TCRdb, the PCR reads were re-called with MiXCR into one record per CDR3 protein. The sample consists of about 610,000 distinct CDR3 sequences, under 12% of them appearing once. The sequence derives from a human donor who donated a stem cell graft to a child with acute myeloid leukemia. Sequenced here: PBMCs from the stem cell graft donor, sampled from the stem cell graft. J is TRBJ1-5 and V is TRBV28, with 9 bases fitting TRBD1. The chain's CDR3 is CASLGTGSIATYQPQHF. The CDR3 DNA follows: TGTGCCAGCCTCGGGACAGGGTCGATCGCTACGTATCAGCCCCAGCATTTT. Filled out from reference TRBV28 and TRBJ1-5, the complete variable domain reads DVKVTQSSRYLVKRTGEKVFLECVQDMDHENMFWYRQDPGLGLRLIYFSYDVKMKEKGDIPEGYSVSREKKERFSLILESASTNQTSMYLCASLGTGSIATYQPQHFGDGTRLSIL.